Listed below are T cell receptor beta chains from one sample, sequenced in a study of CD8+CD57+ T cells in acquired aplastic anemia. MiXCR was run by TCRdb on the reads, yielding one entry per CDR3 protein. Of more than 100,000 distinct CDR3 sequences in the sample, 41% are singletons; the top ten hold more than 7%. The sample was sorted CD4+, CD8+, or CD8+CD57+ T cells (not recorded which) from PBMCs. These TCRs come from a human donor in good health, serving as a control. Both conserved end residues are part of each CDR3. D genes are given only for firm matches. The listing skips clone size in some rows; elsewhere it reads once, few, many or a size class.

-	TRBD2	15	TRBJ2-3	TRBV20-1	TGCAGTGCTAGTGCCCTAGCGGGAACCACAGATACGCAGTATTTT	CSASALAGTTDTQYF
many	-	12	TRBJ1-2	TRBV12-3/TRBV12-4	TGTGCCAGCAGCCCTGGGACATCCGGCTACACCTTC	CASSPGTSGYTF
many	-	14	TRBJ1-6	TRBV19	TGTGCCAGTACCAACAGGGCCCATAATTCACCCCTCCACTTT	CASTNRAHNSPLHF
many	TRBD1	13	TRBJ1-1	TRBV2	TGTGCCAGCAGTGAGAAAAGGGACAGTGAAGCTTTCTTT	CASSEKRDSEAFF
-	TRBD1	16	TRBJ2-7	TRBV10-3	TGTGCCATCGAGGGACAGGGTCCTTCTGGGGCCAACGAGCAGTACTTC	CAIEGQGPSGANEQYF
many	-	16	TRBJ1-3	TRBV6-1	TGTGCCAGCAGTGAAGCACCAAGGACGGCTGGAAACACCATATATTTT	CASSEAPRTAGNTIYF
many	TRBD1	14	TRBJ1-6	TRBV12-3/TRBV12-4	TGTGCCAGCAGTTTGACAGGGACGGTTTCACCCCTCCACTTT	CASSLTGTVSPLHF
many	-	14	TRBJ2-7	TRBV12-3/TRBV12-4	TGTGCCAGCAGTTTCTCCACAGGGTCAGGCGAGCAGTACTTC	CASSFSTGSGEQYF
many	-	15	TRBJ1-1	TRBV4-2	TGTGCCAGCAGCCAAGAGGAGCGGCCGAACACTGAAGCTTTCTTT	CASSQEERPNTEAFF
many	-	18	TRBJ1-1	TRBV10-1	TGCGCCAGCCCAAGCCCTCCGCGGCCGGGACACAAGAACACTGAAGCTTTCTTT	CASPSPPRPGHKNTEAFF
-	-	11	TRBJ2-7	TRBV20-1	TGCAGTGCTAGAGAGGGTTACGAGCAGTACTTC	CSAREGYEQYF
few	-	14	TRBJ1-2	TRBV5-6	TGTGCCAGCAGCTTGGGCGGTCGGCGCTATGGCTACACCTTC	CASSLGGRRYGYTF
once	-	15	TRBJ1-1	TRBV5-1	TGCGCCAGCGGTTTGGGGGAGATCAGCTACACTGAAGCTTTCTTT	CASGLGEISYTEAFF
-	-	12	TRBJ1-5	TRBV29-1	TGCAGCGTCGAAGGGGCAAATCAGCCCCAGCATTTT	CSVEGANQPQHF
-	TRBD2	15	TRBJ2-1	TRBV29-1	TGCAGCCCTATCACGGCGGGAGGGTCCTACAATGAGCAGTTCTTC	CSPITAGGSYNEQFF
many	-	15	TRBJ2-5	TRBV20-1	TGCAGTGCTAGAGATCCTTTGCGGCGCAAGGAGACCCAGTACTTC	CSARDPLRRKETQYF
-	-	13	TRBJ1-2	TRBV7-2	TGTGCCAGCAGCTTTAAGGGATCCTATGGCTACACCTTC	CASSFKGSYGYTF
once	-	15	TRBJ1-4	TRBV5-4	TGTGCCAGCAGCTTAACGGGGGGGGCTAATGGAAAACTGTTTTTT	CASSLTGGANGKLFF
once	-	13	TRBJ2-3	TRBV10-3	TGTGCCATCAGTGAAACCCCCACAGATACGCAGTATTTT	CAISETPTDTQYF
many	-	14	TRBJ2-5	TRBV5-1	TGCGCCAGCAGCTTTGGCGGAGGCCAAGAGACCCAGTACTTC	CASSFGGGQETQYF
few	TRBD1	15	TRBJ1-2	TRBV10-1	TGCGCCAGCAGTGGGACAGGGGGCGATTACTATGGCTACACCTTC	CASSGTGGDYYGYTF
many	-	16	TRBJ1-6	TRBV2	TGTGCCAGTTGTCGGGACTTAGGGTCCTATAATTCACCCCTCCACTTT	CASCRDLGSYNSPLHF
few	-	15	TRBJ2-1	TRBV11-2	TGTGCCAGCAGCTTAGAGGCAGGAGACTACAATGAGCAGTTCTTC	CASSLEAGDYNEQFF
many	TRBD1	14	TRBJ1-3	TRBV18	TGTGCCAGCTCACTACAGGGGATTGGAAACACCATATATTTT	CASSLQGIGNTIYF
-	-	13	TRBJ1-2	TRBV25-1	TGTGCCAGCAATGGGGGTCCCCGATATGGCTACACCTTC	CASNGGPRYGYTF
few	TRBD1	18	TRBJ1-2	TRBV12-3/TRBV12-4	TGTGCCAGCACCGTGGACAGGGGGTCCTCTTTTTCCCTTTATGGCTACACCTTC	CASTVDRGSSFSLYGYTF
-	TRBD1	16	TRBJ1-5	TRBV28	TGTGCCAGCAGTCCCCCCCGGGACAGGGGCAATCAGCCCCAGCATTTT	CASSPPRDRGNQPQHF
many	-	16	TRBJ1-2	TRBV5-5	TGTGCCAGCAGCTTGGGTCGCGGGGTCCTGGCGTATGGCTACACCTTC	CASSLGRGVLAYGYTF
many	TRBD1	14	TRBJ1-2	TRBV19	TGTGCCAGCTCCAGGGACAGGGGCTCCTATGGCTACACCTTC	CASSRDRGSYGYTF
-	-	15	TRBJ1-6	TRBV25-1	TGTGCCAGCAGTGAATATGGCGAGGCCAATTCACCCCTCCACTTT	CASSEYGEANSPLHF
many	-	13	TRBJ1-2	TRBV10-2	TGCGCCAGCACTCCCATAGCTAACTATGGCTACACCTTC	CASTPIANYGYTF
-	TRBD2	18	TRBJ2-7	TRBV9	TGTGCCAGCAGCGGACTAGCGGGAGGGTTGAGGTCGCGCTACGAGCAGTACTTC	CASSGLAGGLRSRYEQYF
-	-	11	TRBJ2-1	TRBV7-2	TGTGCCAGCAGTGAACTCAATGAGCAGTTCTTC	CASSELNEQFF
-	-	12	TRBJ2-7	TRBV7-9	TGTGCCAGCAGTCGGGGACCCTACGAGCAGTACTTC	CASSRGPYEQYF
-	TRBD1	15	TRBJ1-6	TRBV25-1	TGTGCCAGCAGTGAAGGGACAGGGTTCAGTTCACCCCTCCACTTT	CASSEGTGFSSPLHF
many	-	17	TRBJ2-2	TRBV9	TGTGCCAGCAGCGTCGGTGTGGAGAAAGGAGTTCACCGGGAGCTGTTTTTT	CASSVGVEKGVHRELFF
few	-	13	TRBJ2-1	TRBV7-9	TGTGCCAGCAGCTTAGGTCGATACAATGAGCAGTTCTTC	CASSLGRYNEQFF
many	-	15	TRBJ1-4	TRBV6-1	TGTGCCAGCAGCCTCATACAGGCAACTAATGAAAAACTGTTTTTT	CASSLIQATNEKLFF
-	-	13	TRBJ2-7	TRBV5-1	TGCGCCAGCAGCTTGGACCCCCTCTACGAGCAGTACTTC	CASSLDPLYEQYF
-	TRBD2	14	TRBJ2-2	TRBV6-1	TGTGCCAGCAGGGGTAGCGGGGAGGTCGGGGAGCTGTTTTTT	CASRGSGEVGELFF
once	TRBD1	16	TRBJ2-7	TRBV18	TGTGCCAGCTCACCGTCAAGGACAGGAACGTCCTACGAGCAGTACTTC	CASSPSRTGTSYEQYF
many	-	15	TRBJ1-6	TRBV28	TGTGCCAGCAGTCCGCAGAGCTCCTATAATTCACCCCTCCACTTT	CASSPQSSYNSPLHF
many	-	15	TRBJ2-1	TRBV19	TGTGCCAGTAGTCGGCGGCTGGGAGACTACAATGAGCAGTTCTTC	CASSRRLGDYNEQFF
many	-	12	TRBJ1-2	TRBV9	TGTGCCAGCAGCGCCACTAGTTTTGGCTACACCTTC	CASSATSFGYTF
-	-	15	TRBJ1-6	TRBV12-3/TRBV12-4	TGTGCCAGCAGCCTACAGGCAGGAATGAATTCACCCCTCCACTTT	CASSLQAGMNSPLHF
few	-	8	TRBJ2-7	TRBV2	TGTGCCAGCAGCCCTTATTCCTTC	CASSPYSF
-	-	12	TRBJ1-5	TRBV19	TGTGCCAGTAGTCCCCGGACAGAGCCCCAGCATTTT	CASSPRTEPQHF
many	-	16	TRBJ2-3	TRBV7-2	TGTGCCAGCAGCTTAGTGGGGGGGGGGCCCACAGATACGCAGTATTTT	CASSLVGGGPTDTQYF
many	-	14	TRBJ1-1	TRBV30	TGTGCCTGGAAGCCAGGAGTACTGAACACTGAAGCTTTCTTT	CAWKPGVLNTEAFF
many	TRBD2	13	TRBJ2-1	TRBV20-1	TGCAGTGCCGGACTAGCCGATCACAATGAGCAGTTCTTC	CSAGLADHNEQFF
many	-	13	TRBJ1-2	TRBV20-1	TGCAGTGCTAGGTCCACAAACAGGGAGAGCTACACCTTC	CSARSTNRESYTF
-	-	16	TRBJ1-6	TRBV6-5	TGTGCCAGCAGTTACTCCGGGGCAGAAGCTTATTCACCCCTCCACTTT	CASSYSGAEAYSPLHF
many	-	11	TRBJ2-5	TRBV12-3/TRBV12-4	TGTGCCAGCAGCCAATTAGAGACCCAGTACTTC	CASSQLETQYF
few	-	15	TRBJ1-5	TRBV6-1	TGTGCCAGCAGGAGAGGGGGTGGGGAGGGGCAGCCCCAGCATTTT	CASRRGGGEGQPQHF
many	-	15	TRBJ1-2	TRBV12-3/TRBV12-4	TGTGCCAGCAGCCCTGGGCTCTTACCTAACTATGGCTACACCTTC	CASSPGLLPNYGYTF